This T cell receptor beta chain was sequenced in a study of cytomegalovirus exposure and HLA in healthy donors. Looking at the study overall: A data release that came early held about 89 million unique TCRs from HLA-typed donors. Study findings and constraints: Sequencing probably produced one cluster of sequence variants that were highly shared. Indistinguishable V segments, including TRBV6-2 and TRBV6-3, were excluded.

Germline CDR1 SGHRS, CDR2 YFSETQ. The CDR3 covers 15 residues. The V segment lost 3 bases and the J segment 3 bases; nucleotides outside the gene matches: 3. Participants comprised healthy donors of bone marrow. About this clone itself: Its target is not known.

A multiplex PCR was run with 60 Vbeta primers and 13 Jbeta primers. Method: immunoSEQ multiplex PCR; TCRdb's copy keeps in-frame clones and lacks some. The repertoire has approximately 150,000 clones, around 79% of them found once; the top ten carry about 4.5%. This chain joins TRBV5-1 and TRBJ2-1; 10 bases are a match to TRBD2. The sequencing input was PBMCs. This TCR came from a man in his forties in good health and CMV-seronegative. The DNA for the CDR3 is TGCGCCAGCAGCTATACTAGCGGGGACTACAATGAGCAGTTCTTC. This gives the protein CASSYTSGDYNEQFF.